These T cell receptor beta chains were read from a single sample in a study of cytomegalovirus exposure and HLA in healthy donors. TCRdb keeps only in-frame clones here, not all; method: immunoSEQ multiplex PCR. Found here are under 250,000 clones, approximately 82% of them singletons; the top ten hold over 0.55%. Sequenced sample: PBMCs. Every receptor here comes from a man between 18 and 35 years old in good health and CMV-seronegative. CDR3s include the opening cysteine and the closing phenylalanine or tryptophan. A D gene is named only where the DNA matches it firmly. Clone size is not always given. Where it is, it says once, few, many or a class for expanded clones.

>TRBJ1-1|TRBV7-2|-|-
TGTGCCAGCGCGGCCACGCTGGTGAACACTGAAGCTTTCTTT
CASAATLVNTEAFF
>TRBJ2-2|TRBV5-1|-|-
TGCGCCAGCTCGACCGCCCACGGGGACACCGGGGAGCTGTTTTTT
CASSTAHGDTGELFF
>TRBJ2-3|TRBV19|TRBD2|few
TGTGCCAGTAGTATGACCGGGACTAGCGGGAGGAAGACAGATACGCAGTATTTT
CASSMTGTSGRKTDTQYF
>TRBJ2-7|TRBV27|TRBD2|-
TGTGCCAGCAGTTTATCAGGGACTAGCGGGCCGCACTACGAGCAGTACTTC
CASSLSGTSGPHYEQYF
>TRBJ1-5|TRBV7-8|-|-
TGTGCCAGCAGCTTAGCGGAGGTGGTCAATCAGCCCCAGCATTTT
CASSLAEVVNQPQHF
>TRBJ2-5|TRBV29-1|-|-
TGCAGCGTCTGGCGGACAGAATCACAAGAGACCCAGTACTTC
CSVWRTESQETQYF
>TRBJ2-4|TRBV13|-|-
TGTGCCAGCACCCTCGGGGGTAATGCCAAAAACATTCAGTACTTC
CASTLGGNAKNIQYF
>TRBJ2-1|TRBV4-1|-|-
TGCGCCAGCAGGGTTTACGAGGAAAACTCCTACAATGAGCAGTTCTTC
CASRVYEENSYNEQFF
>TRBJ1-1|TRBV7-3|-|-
TGTGCCAGCAGCTTAGGAGCGAACACTGAAGCTTTCTTT
CASSLGANTEAFF
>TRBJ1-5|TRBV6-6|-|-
TGTGCCAGCAACGGGGTGGCTCAGCCCCAGCATTTT
CASNGVAQPQHF